This paragraph covers one TCR beta chain sequence. This clone has a handful of counts. Its antigen remains unidentified. No clone much larger than this one lies a single base away; base qualities are absent. From each donor, a single peripheral blood sample of around 120 mL on average was drawn into heparinised tubes. Naive, central memory, regulatory and stem cell-like memory CD4+ T cells were sorted on a BD FACSAria II using a panel including CD45RO, CCR7, CD25, CD127, CD95 and CD27. Every sorted population had a purity above 95%. PBMCs were isolated immediately by Lymphoprep density gradient centrifugation and stained directly without culture. So that batch effects would be minimized, each experiment stained and sorted samples in pairs, pairing one healthy donor with one patient. The data belong to a study of beta chain features in type 1 diabetes (dated by TCRdb to 2017 to 2018). Background for the entire study: No differences in mean age, gender distribution, total cell number or subset yield were found between patients and healthy donors. A total of around 110,000,000 sorted cells were examined across all samples, and RNA yield correlated strongly with the number of cells per subset. In the study, recently diagnosed type 1 diabetes patients and matched healthy donors were compared on the TCRB repertoires of their sorted circulating CD4+ T cell subsets. Regulatory and stem cell-like memory subsets were isolated from only 8 patients and about 8 healthy donors, whereas naive and central memory subsets came from all 30 or so donors. Broader findings and caveats from the paper: The naive, central memory and regulatory TCRB repertoires appeared to resemble one another more closely among patients than among healthy donors. PCR might favor shorter templates, but patient and control samples were amplified and corrected together, so any skew would affect both groups equally. Because the HLA sub-analyses included only small numbers of individuals, any influence of HLA type on TCRB rearrangement was left unresolved. A moderate but significant shortening of TCRB CDR3 length was observed in type 1 diabetes patients in all four CD4+ subsets. Because cDNA was sequenced instead of genomic DNA, activated cells with high expression could be over-represented, although the groups did not differ in activation or CD3 levels. At VDJ recombination sites, type 1 diabetes patients had fewer insertions and more deleted nucleotides, which implies abnormalities in thymic rearrangement.

The cysteine opens and the phenylalanine closes a CDR3 of 15 amino acids. Here the CDR3 DNA is all that survives: 45 bases in frame from base 1. The germline V gene encodes CDR1 SNHLY and CDR2 FYNNEI. Here V drops 5 bases and J drops 2 bases, and the junction holds 6 bases not matched to any gene. The High Capacity cDNA Reverse Transcription Kit was used to reverse transcribe all of the isolated RNA, meaning that expressed TCRB transcripts were what got sequenced. Deep immunoSEQ sequencing was applied to naive, central memory and regulatory T cell samples, giving an average of roughly 3.5 million total reads per sample. After sorted cells were lysed in RLT buffer, RNA was extracted with DNase-treated RNeasy Micro or Mini kits, with the choice depending on cell number. To prevent cross-contamination, every cell subset was processed on its own, while patient and healthy donor samples were processed together. The immunoSEQ multiplex PCR was used to amplify TCRB sequences from cDNA, yielding 87-bp fragments that span the CDR3 region. Sequencing of the amplicons was performed on the Illumina HiSeq platform. The study's own analysis went as follows. PCR bias was computationally corrected using synthetic template baselines, reads within Hamming distance 2 were collapsed, and singletons that could not be merged were discarded. By aligning reads against IMGT, V, D and J genes, CDR3 length, and insertions or deletions at six rearrangement sites were assigned. Clonotype counts were normalized to sorted cell number within each subset before computing true diversity and Gini coefficients with the tcR R package. The overlap coefficient, calculated on TCRB nucleotide sequences, was used to measure repertoire sharing. Out-of-frame TCRB sequences from naive cells were analyzed as a proxy for the pre-selection repertoire. In its TCRdb copy, this immuneACCESS table keeps in-frame sequences only and misses some clones. Where compared with another copy, unresolved V genes explain less than half of these, and the others have no known cause. The V and J calls and clone size are taken from that table; D and trimming were inferred from the DNA. This sample comprises about 700,000 clones, roughly 13% of them detected only once. Less than 0.025% of the sample rests with the top ten.

This TCR was recovered from a man aged 18 to 35 with type 1 diabetes. The sample comprised naive CD4+ T cells from blood. Per the publication, the cell subset or site label means: true naive CD4+ T cells. The chain is encoded by TRBV2 joined to TRBJ1-5; 7 middle bases align to TRBD1. The CDR3 has the sequence CASSYAGQGNQPQHF. The DNA sequence is as follows: TGTGCCAGCAGTTACGCAGGACAGGGCAATCAGCCCCAGCATTTT.